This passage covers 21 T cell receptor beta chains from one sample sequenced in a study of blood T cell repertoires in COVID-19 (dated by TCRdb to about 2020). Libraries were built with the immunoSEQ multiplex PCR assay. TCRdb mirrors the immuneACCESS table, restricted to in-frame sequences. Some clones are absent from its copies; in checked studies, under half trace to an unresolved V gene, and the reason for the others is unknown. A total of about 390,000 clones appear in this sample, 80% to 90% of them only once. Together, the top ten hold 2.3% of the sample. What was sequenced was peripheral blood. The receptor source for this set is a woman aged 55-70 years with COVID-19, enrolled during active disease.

In DNA, the CDR3 is TGTGCCTGGAGACTAGCGGGGGGGCCCTACGAGCAGTACTTC. This gives the protein CAWRLAGGPYEQYF. This rearrangement joins TRBV30 to TRBJ2-7, with TRBD2 matching over 13 bases. This CDR3 comprises 14 residues. Trimming took 3 bases from V and 2 from J; bases not matched to a gene: 1. Germline V gives CDR1 GTSNPN, CDR2 SVGIG (reference sequence).

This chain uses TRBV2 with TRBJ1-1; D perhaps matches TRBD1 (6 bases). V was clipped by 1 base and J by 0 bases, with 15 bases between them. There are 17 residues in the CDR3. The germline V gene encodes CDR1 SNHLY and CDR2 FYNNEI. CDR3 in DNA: TGTGCCAGCAGTGAAGGACCTGGGGGCAGGCTGAACACTGAAGCTTTCTTT. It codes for CASSEGPGGRLNTEAFF.

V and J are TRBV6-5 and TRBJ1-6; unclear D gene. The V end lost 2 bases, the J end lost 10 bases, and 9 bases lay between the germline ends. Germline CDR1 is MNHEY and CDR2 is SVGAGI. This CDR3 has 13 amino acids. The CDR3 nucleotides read TGTGCCAGCAGTTACGAGCAAAGATCACCCCTCCACTTT. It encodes CASSYEQRSPLHF.

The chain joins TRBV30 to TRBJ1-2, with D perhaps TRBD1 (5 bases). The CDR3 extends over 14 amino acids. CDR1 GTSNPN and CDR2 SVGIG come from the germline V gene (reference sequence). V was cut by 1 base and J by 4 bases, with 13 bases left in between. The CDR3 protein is CAWSDRPGVYGYTF. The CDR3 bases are TGTGCCTGGAGTGACAGGCCAGGCGTCTATGGCTACACCTTC.

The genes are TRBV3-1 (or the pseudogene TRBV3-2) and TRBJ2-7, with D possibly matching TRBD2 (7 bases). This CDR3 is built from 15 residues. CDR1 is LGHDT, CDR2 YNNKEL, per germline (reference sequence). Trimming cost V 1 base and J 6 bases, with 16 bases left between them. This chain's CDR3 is CASSQVSGGQREQYF. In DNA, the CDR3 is TGTGCCAGCAGCCAAGTATCCGGGGGGCAGCGCGAGCAGTACTTC.

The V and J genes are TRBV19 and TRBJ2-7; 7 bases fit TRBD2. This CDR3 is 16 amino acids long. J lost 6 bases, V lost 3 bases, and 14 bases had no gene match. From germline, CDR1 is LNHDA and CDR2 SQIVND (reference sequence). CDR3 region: CASSISGGGEPREQYF. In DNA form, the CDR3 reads TGTGCCAGTAGTATTTCCGGGGGAGGGGAACCTCGCGAGCAGTACTTC.

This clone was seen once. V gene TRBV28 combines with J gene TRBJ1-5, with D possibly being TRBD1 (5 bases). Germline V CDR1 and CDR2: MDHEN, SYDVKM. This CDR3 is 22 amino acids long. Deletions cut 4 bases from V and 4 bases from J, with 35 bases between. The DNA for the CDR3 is TGTGCCAGCAGTTCCCCAATCGGGGAGAGAGGACGGGGGTCATCGAGAAATCAGCCCCAGCATTTT. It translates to CASSSPIGERGRGSSRNQPQHF. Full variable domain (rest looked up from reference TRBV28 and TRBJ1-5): DVKVTQSSRYLVKRTGEKVFLECVQDMDHENMFWYRQDPGLGLRLIYFSYDVKMKEKGDIPEGYSVSREKKERFSLILESASTNQTSMYLCASSSPIGERGRGSSRNQPQHFGDGTRLSIL.

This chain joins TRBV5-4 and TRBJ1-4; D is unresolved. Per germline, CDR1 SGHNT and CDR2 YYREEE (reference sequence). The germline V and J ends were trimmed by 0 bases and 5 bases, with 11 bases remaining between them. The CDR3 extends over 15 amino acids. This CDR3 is CASSLGGRENEKLFF. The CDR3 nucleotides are TGTGCCAGCAGCTTGGGCGGACGGGAAAATGAAAAACTGTTTTTT.

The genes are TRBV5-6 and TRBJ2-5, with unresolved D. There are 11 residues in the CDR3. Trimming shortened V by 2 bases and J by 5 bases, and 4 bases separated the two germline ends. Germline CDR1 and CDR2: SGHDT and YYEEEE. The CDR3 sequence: CASSFEETQYF. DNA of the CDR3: TGTGCCAGCAGCTTCGAGGAGACCCAGTACTTC.

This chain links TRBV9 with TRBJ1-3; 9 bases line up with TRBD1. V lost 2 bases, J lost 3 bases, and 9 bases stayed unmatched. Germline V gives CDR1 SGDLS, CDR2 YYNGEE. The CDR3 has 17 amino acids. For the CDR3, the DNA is TGTGCCAGCAGCGTGATACCGGGACAGGGAAGTGGAAACACCATATATTTT. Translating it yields CASSVIPGQGSGNTIYF.

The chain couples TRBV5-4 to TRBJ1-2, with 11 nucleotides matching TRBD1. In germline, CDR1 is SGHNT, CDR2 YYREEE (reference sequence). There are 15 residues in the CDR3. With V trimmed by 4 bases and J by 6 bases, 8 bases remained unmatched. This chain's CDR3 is CASSPRDRGFDGYTF. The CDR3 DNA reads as TGTGCCAGCAGCCCCCGGGACAGGGGGTTTGATGGCTACACCTTC.

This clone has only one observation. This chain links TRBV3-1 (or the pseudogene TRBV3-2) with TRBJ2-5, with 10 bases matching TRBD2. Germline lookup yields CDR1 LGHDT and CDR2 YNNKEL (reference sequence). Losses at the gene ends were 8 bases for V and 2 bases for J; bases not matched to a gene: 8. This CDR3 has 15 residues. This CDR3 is CASARSGGGQETQYF. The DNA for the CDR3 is TGTGCCAGCGCACGGAGCGGGGGGGGACAAGAGACCCAGTACTTC.

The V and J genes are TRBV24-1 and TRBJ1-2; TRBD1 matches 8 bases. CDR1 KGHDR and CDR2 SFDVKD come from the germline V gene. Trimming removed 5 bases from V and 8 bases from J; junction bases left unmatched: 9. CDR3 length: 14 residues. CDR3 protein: CATSGEGTGDGYTF. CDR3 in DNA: TGTGCCACCAGTGGGGAAGGGACAGGCGACGGCTACACCTTC.

The CDR3 region is CASSTSGVSYEQYF. CDR3 bases: TGTGCCAGTAGTACTAGCGGGGTTTCTTACGAGCAGTACTTC. V and J are TRBV19 and TRBJ2-7, with 9 bases identical to TRBD2. CDR1 LNHDA and CDR2 SQIVND come from the germline V gene (reference sequence). The V segment lost 4 bases and the J segment 4 bases; nucleotides outside the gene matches: 5. This CDR3 spans 14 amino acids.

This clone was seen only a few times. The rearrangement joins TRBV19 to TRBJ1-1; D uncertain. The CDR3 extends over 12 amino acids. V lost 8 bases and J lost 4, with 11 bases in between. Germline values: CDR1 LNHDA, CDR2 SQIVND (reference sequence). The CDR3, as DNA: TGTGCCAGTCTAAGCTGGAGCACTGAAGCTTTCTTT. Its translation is CASLSWSTEAFF.

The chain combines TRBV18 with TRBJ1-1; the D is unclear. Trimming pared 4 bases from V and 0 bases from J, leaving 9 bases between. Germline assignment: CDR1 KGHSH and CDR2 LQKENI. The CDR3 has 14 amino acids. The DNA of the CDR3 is TGTGCCAGCTCACTACTGACATTGAACACTGAAGCTTTCTTT. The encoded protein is CASSLLTLNTEAFF.

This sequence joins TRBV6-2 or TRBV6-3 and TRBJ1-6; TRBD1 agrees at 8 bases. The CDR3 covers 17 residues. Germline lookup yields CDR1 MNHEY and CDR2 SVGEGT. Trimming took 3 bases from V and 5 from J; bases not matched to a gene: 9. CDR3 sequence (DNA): TGTGCCAGCAGTTATTTCGCCGGACAGGGTCATAATTCACCCCTCCACTTT. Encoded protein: CASSYFAGQGHNSPLHF.

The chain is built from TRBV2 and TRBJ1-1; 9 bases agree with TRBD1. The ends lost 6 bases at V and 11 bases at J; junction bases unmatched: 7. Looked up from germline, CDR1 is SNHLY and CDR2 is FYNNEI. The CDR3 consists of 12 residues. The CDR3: CASRHRDRAAFF. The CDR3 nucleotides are TGTGCCAGCAGACACCGGGACAGGGCCGCTTTCTTT.

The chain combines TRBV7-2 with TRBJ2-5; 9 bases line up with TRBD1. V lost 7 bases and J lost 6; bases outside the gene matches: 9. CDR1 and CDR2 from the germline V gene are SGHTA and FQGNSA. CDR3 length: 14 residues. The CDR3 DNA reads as TGTGCCAGCACCCAGGCGGGACAGGGAAAGACCCAGTACTTC. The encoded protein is CASTQAGQGKTQYF.

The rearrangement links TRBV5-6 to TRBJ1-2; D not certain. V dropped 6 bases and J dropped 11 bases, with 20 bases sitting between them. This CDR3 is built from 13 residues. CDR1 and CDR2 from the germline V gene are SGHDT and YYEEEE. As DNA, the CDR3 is TGTGCCAGCACTCCCGGAGCCACGAGAACTTACACCTTC. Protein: CASTPGATRTYTF.

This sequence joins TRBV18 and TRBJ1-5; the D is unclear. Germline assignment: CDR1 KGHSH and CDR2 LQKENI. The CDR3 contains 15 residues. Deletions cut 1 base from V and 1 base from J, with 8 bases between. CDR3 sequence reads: CASSPQRMSNQPQHF. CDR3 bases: TGTGCCAGCTCACCACAGCGGATGAGCAATCAGCCCCAGCATTTT.